Listed below are T cell receptor beta chains from one sample, sequenced in a study of T-cell reconstitution after alpha-beta-depleted transplantation in children. TCRdb used MiXCR to reprocess the PCR reads, holding one entry per CDR3 protein. The sample lists under 400,000 distinct CDR3 sequences, about a quarter occurring once. This material consisted of PBMCs, mostly from graft donor cells, taken 180 days after TCRalphabeta/CD19-depleted stem cell transplant. The receptors shown here come from a male patient younger than 18 who had a stem cell transplant for acute lymphoblastic leukemia, so the T cells may come from the graft donor. Each CDR3 is given with its conserved first and last residue. Each record gives: V gene, J gene, clone size, D gene, CDR3 length, CDR3 DNA, CDR3 protein. A D gene is named only where the DNA matches it firmly. Not all rows give a size; the values are once, few, many and, for expanded clones, a class.

v_call: TRBV4-3; j_call: TRBJ2-1; clone_size: -; d_call: TRBD2; cdr3_length: 18; cdr3_nt: TGCGCCAGCAGCCAGGCCTCTCTAGCGGGAGGGTACTACAATGAGCAGTTCTTC; cdr3_aa: CASSQASLAGGYYNEQFF
v_call: TRBV12-3/TRBV12-4; j_call: TRBJ2-3; clone_size: -; d_call: -; cdr3_length: 16; cdr3_nt: TGTGCCAGCAGCCCCCCGTCGAGGAGTTGGGGAGATACGCAGTATTTT; cdr3_aa: CASSPPSRSWGDTQYF
v_call: TRBV27; j_call: TRBJ2-5; clone_size: -; d_call: TRBD2; cdr3_length: 15; cdr3_nt: TGTGCCAGCAGTTTACAGCGGGAGTACCAAGAGACCCAGTACTTC; cdr3_aa: CASSLQREYQETQYF
v_call: TRBV25-1; j_call: TRBJ2-1; clone_size: few; d_call: -; cdr3_length: 15; cdr3_nt: TGTGCCAGCAGTGAATTAGGAGTAGCCGCTAATGAGCAGTTCTTC; cdr3_aa: CASSELGVAANEQFF
v_call: TRBV9; j_call: TRBJ2-3; clone_size: few; d_call: TRBD2; cdr3_length: 17; cdr3_nt: TGTGCCAGCAGCGTCCGAGCGGGAGGGGGTGGCACAGATACGCAGTATTTT; cdr3_aa: CASSVRAGGGGTDTQYF
v_call: TRBV20-1; j_call: TRBJ2-7; clone_size: few; d_call: -; cdr3_length: 14; cdr3_nt: TGCAGTGCTAGCCCTCCGAGGGGGGCGCTAGAAGAGTACTTC; cdr3_aa: CSASPPRGALEEYF
v_call: TRBV4-2; j_call: TRBJ2-1; clone_size: -; d_call: TRBD2; cdr3_length: 15; cdr3_nt: TGTGCCAGAAGCCGGGAGCGGGAGTCCTACAATGAGCAGTTCTTC; cdr3_aa: CARSRERESYNEQFF
v_call: TRBV7-9; j_call: TRBJ2-1; clone_size: few; d_call: -; cdr3_length: 16; cdr3_nt: TGTGCCAGCAGCTTAGGGCTGGGGAACTCCTACAATGAGCAGTTCTTC; cdr3_aa: CASSLGLGNSYNEQFF
v_call: TRBV7-2; j_call: TRBJ2-5; clone_size: many; d_call: -; cdr3_length: 13; cdr3_nt: TGTGCCAGCAGCTCAGAAGGGCTGGGGACCCAGTACTTC; cdr3_aa: CASSSEGLGTQYF
v_call: TRBV10-3; j_call: TRBJ2-7; clone_size: few; d_call: -; cdr3_length: 13; cdr3_nt: TGTGCCATCACTACACAGGGAAGGCACGAGCAGTACTTC; cdr3_aa: CAITTQGRHEQYF
v_call: TRBV6-5; j_call: TRBJ1-1; clone_size: few; d_call: TRBD1; cdr3_length: 17; cdr3_nt: TGTGCCAGCAGTTACATTGGACAGGGGGCCCTGAACACTGAAGCTTTCTTT; cdr3_aa: CASSYIGQGALNTEAFF
v_call: TRBV29-1; j_call: TRBJ2-7; clone_size: many; d_call: TRBD1; cdr3_length: 15; cdr3_nt: TGCAGCGTTTCGGGACAGCCCCTTACTTCTGACGAGCAGTACTTC; cdr3_aa: CSVSGQPLTSDEQYF